This T cell receptor beta chain was observed in a study of CD8 T cells in Susac syndrome. This clonotype came up once. After extraction with the RNeasy kit, about 0.45 to 1 ug of the RNA was reverse transcribed using random hexamers. One entry per CDR3 protein results from TCRdb running MiXCR on the immunoSEQ multiplex PCR reads. The sample carries 75,000 to 80,000 distinct CDR3 sequences, around 94% recorded once. This CDR3 has 17 amino acids. Germline assignment: CDR1 SGHVS and CDR2 FQNEAQ. Trimming cost V 2 bases and J 0 bases, with 13 bases left between them. The V and J genes are TRBV7-8 and TRBJ1-4; no reliable D call. This receptor was obtained from a human donor with Susac syndrome. The sample was CD8+ T cells from PBMCs. CDR3 amino acids: CASSLLGRLTTNEKLFF. CDR3 DNA: TGTGCCAGCAGCTTACTGGGGAGGTTGACAACTAATGAAAAACTGTTTTTT.